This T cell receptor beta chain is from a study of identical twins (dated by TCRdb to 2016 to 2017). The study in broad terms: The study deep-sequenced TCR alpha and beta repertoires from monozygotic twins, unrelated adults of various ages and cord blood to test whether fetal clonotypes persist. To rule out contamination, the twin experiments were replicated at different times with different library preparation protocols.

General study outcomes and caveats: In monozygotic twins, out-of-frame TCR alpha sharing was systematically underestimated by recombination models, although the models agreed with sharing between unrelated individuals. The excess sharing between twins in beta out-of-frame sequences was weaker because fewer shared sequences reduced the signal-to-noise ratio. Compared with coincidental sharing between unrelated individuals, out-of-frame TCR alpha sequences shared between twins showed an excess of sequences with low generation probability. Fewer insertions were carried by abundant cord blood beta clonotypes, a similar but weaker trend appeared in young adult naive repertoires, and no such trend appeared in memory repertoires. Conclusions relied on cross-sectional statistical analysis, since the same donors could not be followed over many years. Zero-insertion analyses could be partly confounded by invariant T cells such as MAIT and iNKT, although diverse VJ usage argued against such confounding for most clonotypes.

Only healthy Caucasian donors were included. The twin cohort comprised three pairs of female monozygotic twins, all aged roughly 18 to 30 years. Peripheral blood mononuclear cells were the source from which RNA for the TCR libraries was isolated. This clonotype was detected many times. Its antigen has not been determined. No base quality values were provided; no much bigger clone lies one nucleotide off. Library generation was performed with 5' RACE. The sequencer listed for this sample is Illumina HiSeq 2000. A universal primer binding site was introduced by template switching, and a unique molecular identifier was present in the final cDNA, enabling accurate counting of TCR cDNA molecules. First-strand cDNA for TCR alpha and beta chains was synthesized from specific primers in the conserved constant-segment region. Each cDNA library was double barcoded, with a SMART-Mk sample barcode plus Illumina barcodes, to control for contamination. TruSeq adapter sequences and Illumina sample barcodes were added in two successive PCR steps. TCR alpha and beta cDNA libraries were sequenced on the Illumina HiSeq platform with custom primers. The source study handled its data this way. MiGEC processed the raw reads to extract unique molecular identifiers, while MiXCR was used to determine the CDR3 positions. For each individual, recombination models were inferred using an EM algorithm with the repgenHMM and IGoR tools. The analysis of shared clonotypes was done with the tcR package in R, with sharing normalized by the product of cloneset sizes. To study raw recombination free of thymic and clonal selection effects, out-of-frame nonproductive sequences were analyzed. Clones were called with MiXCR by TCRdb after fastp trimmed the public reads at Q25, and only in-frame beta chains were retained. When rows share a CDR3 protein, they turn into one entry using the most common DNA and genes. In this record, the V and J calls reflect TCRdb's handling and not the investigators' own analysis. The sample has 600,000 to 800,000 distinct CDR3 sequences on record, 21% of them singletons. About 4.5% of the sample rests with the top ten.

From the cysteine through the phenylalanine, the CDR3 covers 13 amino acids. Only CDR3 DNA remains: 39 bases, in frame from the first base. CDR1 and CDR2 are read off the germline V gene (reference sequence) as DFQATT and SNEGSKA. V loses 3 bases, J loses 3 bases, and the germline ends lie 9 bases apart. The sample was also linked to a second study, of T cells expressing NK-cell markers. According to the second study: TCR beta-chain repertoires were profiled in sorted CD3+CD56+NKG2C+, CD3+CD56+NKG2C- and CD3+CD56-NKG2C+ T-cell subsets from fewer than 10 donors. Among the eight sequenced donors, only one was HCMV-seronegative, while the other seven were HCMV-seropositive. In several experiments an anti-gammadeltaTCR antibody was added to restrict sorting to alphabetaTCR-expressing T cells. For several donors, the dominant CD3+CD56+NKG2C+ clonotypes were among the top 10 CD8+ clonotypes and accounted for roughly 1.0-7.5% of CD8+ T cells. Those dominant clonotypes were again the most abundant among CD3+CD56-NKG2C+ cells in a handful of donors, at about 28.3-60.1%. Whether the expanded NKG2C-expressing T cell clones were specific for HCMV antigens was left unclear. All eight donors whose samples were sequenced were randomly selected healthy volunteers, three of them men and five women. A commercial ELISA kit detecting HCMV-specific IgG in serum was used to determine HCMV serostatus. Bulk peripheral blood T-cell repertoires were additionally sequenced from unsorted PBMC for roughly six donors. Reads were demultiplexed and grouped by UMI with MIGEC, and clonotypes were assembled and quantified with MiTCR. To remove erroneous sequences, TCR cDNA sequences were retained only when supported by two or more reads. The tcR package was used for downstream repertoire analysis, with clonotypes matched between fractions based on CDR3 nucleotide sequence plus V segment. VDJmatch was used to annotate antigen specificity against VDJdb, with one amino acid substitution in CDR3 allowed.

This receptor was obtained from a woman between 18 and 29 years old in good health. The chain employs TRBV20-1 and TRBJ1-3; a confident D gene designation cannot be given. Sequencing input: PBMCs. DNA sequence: TGCAGTGCTAGTGTCTATCGTGGAAACACCATATATTTT. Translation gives CSASVYRGNTIYF.